This T cell receptor beta chain was recovered during a study of cytomegalovirus exposure and HLA in healthy donors. Overall study results and limits: With later analysis, a missense DCLRE1C variant became linked to TCR beta V- and J-gene trimming. Researchers counted over 150 TCR beta chains as cytomegalovirus-associated.

Germline-derived CDR1 and CDR2 are SGHDT and YYEEEE. V lost 6 bases and J lost 4, with 17 bases in between. This CDR3 comprises 15 residues. On this clone: The target antigen is unknown.

PCR used 60 Vbeta primers and 13 Jbeta primers. Sequencing used immunoSEQ multiplex PCR; TCRdb keeps in-frame clones, though not all of them. Among more than 95,000 clones listed, around three quarters were seen once. This sequence joins TRBV5-6 and TRBJ1-5, with a possible D match to TRBD1 (5 bases). The origin of this receptor is a man aged 25-45 years in good health and CMV-seronegative. Specimen: PBMCs. CDR3 sequence (DNA): TGTGCCAGCACCTCCTGGGGGGGGATGAATCAGCCCCAGCATTTT. The encoded protein is CASTSWGGMNQPQHF.